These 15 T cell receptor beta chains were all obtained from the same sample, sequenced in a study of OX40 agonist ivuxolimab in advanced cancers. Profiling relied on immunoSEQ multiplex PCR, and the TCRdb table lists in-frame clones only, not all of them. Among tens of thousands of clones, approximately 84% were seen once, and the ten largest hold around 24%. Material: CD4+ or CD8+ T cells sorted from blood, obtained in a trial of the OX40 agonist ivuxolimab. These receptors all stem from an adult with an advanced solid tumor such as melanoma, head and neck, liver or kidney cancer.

CDR3 in amino acids: CASSPDRGYEQYF. DNA for the CDR3: TGTGCCAGCAGCCCCGACAGGGGCTACGAGCAGTACTTC. This chain joins TRBV6-6 and TRBJ2-7, with 8 positions matching TRBD1. Germline V gene lookup returns CDR1 MNHNY and CDR2 SVGAGI (reference sequence). The CDR3 has 13 residues. The ends lost 6 bases at V and 3 bases at J; junction bases unmatched: 4.

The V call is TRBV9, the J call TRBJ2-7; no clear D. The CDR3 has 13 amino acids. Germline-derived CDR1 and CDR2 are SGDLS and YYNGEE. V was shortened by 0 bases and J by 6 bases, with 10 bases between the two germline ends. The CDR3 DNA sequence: TGTGCCAGCAGCGTAGGTTTCACTGGCGAGCAGTACTTC. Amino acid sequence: CASSVGFTGEQYF.

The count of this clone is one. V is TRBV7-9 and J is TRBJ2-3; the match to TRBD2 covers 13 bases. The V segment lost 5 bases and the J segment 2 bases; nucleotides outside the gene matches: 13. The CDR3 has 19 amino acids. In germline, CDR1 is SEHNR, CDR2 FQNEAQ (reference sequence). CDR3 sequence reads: CASSAGLAGDPRHTDTQYF. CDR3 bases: TGTGCCAGCAGCGCTGGACTAGCGGGAGATCCCCGACACACAGATACGCAGTATTTT.

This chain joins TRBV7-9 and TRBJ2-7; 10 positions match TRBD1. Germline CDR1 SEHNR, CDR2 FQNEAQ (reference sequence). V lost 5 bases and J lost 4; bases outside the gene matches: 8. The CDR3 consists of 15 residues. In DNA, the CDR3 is TGTGCCAGCAGCAGAGGACAGGGGGGATTATACGAGCAGTACTTC. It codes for CASSRGQGGLYEQYF.

The CDR3 DNA follows: TGTGCCACCAGCAGAGCGACAGGGGTAACAGATACGCAGTATTTT. The encoded protein is CATSRATGVTDTQYF. The chain uses TRBV15 and TRBJ2-3; 8 nucleotides line up with TRBD1. The germline V gene encodes CDR1 LNHNV and CDR2 YYDKDF (reference sequence). The CDR3 consists of 15 residues. The trim removed 1 base at V and 3 bases at J, leaving 3 bases unmatched.

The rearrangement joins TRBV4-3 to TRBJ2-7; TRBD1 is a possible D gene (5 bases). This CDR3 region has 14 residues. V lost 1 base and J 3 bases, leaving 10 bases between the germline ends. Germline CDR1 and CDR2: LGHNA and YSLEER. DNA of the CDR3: TGCGCCAGCAGCCAAGTTCGACAGAACTACGAGCAGTACTTC. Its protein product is CASSQVRQNYEQYF.

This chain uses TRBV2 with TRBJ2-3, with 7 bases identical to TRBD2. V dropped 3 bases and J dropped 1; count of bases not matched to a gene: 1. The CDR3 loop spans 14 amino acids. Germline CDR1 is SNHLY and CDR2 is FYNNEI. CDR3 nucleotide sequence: TGTGCCAGCAGTGAGGGGGGGGGCACAGATACGCAGTATTTT. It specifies CASSEGGGTDTQYF.

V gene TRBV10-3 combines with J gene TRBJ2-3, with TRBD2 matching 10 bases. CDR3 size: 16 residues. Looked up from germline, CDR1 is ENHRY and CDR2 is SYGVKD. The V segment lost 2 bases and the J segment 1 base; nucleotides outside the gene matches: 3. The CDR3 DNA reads TGTGCCATCAGTGAGCCCCTAGCGGGGGGCACAGATACGCAGTATTTT. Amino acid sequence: CAISEPLAGGTDTQYF.

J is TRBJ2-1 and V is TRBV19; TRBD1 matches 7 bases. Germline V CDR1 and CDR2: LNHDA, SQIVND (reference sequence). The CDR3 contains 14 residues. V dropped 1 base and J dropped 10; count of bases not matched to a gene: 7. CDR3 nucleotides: TGTGCCAGTAGTATAGTCCGACAGGGCGACGAGCAGTTCTTC. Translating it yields CASSIVRQGDEQFF.

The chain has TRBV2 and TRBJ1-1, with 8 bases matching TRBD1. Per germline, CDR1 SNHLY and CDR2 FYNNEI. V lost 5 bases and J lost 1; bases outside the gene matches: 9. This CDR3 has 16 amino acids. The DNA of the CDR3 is TGTGCCAGCAGTCCGATTTCGGACAGGGCGAACACTGAAGCTTTCTTT. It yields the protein CASSPISDRANTEAFF. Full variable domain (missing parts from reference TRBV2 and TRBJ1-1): EPEVTQTPSHQVTQMGQEVILRCVPISNHLYFYWYRQILGQKVEFLVSFYNNEISEKSEIFDDQFSVERPDGSNFTLKIRSTKLEDSAMYFCASSPISDRANTEAFFGQGTRLTVV.

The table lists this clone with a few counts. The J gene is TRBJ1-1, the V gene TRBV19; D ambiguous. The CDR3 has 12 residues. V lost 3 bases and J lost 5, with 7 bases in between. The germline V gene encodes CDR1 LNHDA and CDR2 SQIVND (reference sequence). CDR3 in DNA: TGTGCCAGTAGTATCCCCGGGACTGAAGCTTTCTTT. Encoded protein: CASSIPGTEAFF.

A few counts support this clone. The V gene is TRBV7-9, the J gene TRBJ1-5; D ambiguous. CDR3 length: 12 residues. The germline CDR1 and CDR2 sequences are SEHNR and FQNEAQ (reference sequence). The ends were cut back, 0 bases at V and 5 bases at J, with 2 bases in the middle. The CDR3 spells CASSLADQPQHF. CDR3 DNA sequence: TGTGCCAGCAGCTTAGCGGATCAGCCCCAGCATTTT.

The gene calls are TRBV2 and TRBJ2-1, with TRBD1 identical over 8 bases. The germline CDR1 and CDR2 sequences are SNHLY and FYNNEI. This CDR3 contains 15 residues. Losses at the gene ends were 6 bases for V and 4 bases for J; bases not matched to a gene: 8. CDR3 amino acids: CASSKPGQAYNEQFF. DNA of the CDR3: TGTGCCAGCAGCAAGCCGGGACAGGCTTACAATGAGCAGTTCTTC.

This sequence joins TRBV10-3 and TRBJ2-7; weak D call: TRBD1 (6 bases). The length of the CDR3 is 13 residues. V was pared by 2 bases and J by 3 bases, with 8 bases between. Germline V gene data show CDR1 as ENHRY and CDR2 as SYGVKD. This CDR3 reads CAISEGQLYEQYF. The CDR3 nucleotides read TGTGCCATCAGTGAGGGACAGCTCTACGAGCAGTACTTC.

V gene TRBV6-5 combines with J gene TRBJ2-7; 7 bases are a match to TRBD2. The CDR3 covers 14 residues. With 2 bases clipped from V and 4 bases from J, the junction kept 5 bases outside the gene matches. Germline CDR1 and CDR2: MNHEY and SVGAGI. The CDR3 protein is CASSYRLASYEQYF. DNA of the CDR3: TGTGCCAGCAGTTACAGACTAGCCAGTTACGAGCAGTACTTC.